Below, one TCR beta chain is given with its context. This may come from a read error, since a much larger clone is one base off. This sample was taken from a study of kidney transplant recipient with SARS-CoV-2 infection. TCRdb re-called the reads through MiXCR, storing one row per CDR3 protein. The sample shows about 240,000 distinct CDR3 sequences, under 30% of them seen only once. This sequence was found in a male patient aged 25-45 years who had COVID-19 and was a kidney transplant recipient. Some of the T cells might come from the graft donor. The material was a blood sample, obtained at baseline and between days 110 and 120 from a kidney transplant recipient.

CDR3 bases: TGTGCCGCCCGGGACAGCTCATCCTACGAGCAGTACTTC. Translated: CAARDSSSYEQYF. The V call is TRBV24-1, the J call TRBJ2-7, with TRBD1 identical over 7 bases. V trimming: 12 bases; J trimming: 1 base; junction bases outside the gene matches: 8. This CDR3 spans 13 amino acids. Germline V gives CDR1 KGHDR, CDR2 SFDVKD.